This T cell receptor (beta chain) comes out of a study of blood T cell repertoires in COVID-19. The wider study: The United States, Italy and Spain were the sources of the acute and convalescent COVID-19 samples. In each case, the material was cDNA or gDNA derived from T cells, B-cell-depleted T cells, or PBMCs.

Source study methods: Estimated nucleated cell counts came from reference gene primer amplification. Assay: immunoSEQ multiplex PCR; the TCRdb copy retains only in-frame clones and omits some. The V and J calls and clone size come from that table; D and trimming were worked out from the DNA. Here the sample spans under 200,000 clones, more than 65% being singletons. Germline V gene lookup returns CDR1 SEHNR and CDR2 FQNEAQ (reference sequence). The CDR3 covers 16 residues. V was clipped by 6 bases and J by 2 bases; unmatched bases: 10. This clone was picked up a small number of times. The sequenced sample consisted of peripheral blood. This TCR derives from a human donor with acute or convalescent COVID-19. The donor label of this sample is uncertain. The rearrangement uses TRBV7-9 and TRBJ2-1; 7 bases fit TRBD1. The CDR3 reads CASSPGGTLTYNEQFF. As DNA, the CDR3 is TGTGCCAGCAGTCCAGGGGGAACGTTAACCTACAATGAGCAGTTCTTC.